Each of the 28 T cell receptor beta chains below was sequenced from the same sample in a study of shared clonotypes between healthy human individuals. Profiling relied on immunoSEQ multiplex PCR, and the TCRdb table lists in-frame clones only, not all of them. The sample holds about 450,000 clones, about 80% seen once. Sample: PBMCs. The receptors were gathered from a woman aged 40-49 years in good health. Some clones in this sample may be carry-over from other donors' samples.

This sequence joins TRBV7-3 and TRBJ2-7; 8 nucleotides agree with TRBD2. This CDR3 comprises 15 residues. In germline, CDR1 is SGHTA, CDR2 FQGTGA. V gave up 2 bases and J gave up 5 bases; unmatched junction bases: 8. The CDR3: CASSLFAGGLHEQYF. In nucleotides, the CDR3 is TGTGCCAGCAGCTTATTTGCGGGAGGTCTCCACGAGCAGTACTTC.

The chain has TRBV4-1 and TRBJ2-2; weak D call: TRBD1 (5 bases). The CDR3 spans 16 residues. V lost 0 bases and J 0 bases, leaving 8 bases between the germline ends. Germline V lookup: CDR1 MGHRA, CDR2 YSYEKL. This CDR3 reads CASSQEKGPNTGELFF. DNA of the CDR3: TGCGCCAGCAGCCAAGAGAAGGGGCCGAACACCGGGGAGCTGTTTTTT.

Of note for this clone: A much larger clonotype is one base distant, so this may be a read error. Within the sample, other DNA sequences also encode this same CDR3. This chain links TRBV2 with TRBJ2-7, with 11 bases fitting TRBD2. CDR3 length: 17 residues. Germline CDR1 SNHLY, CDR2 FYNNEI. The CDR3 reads CASASSSGGTSSYEQYF. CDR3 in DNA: TGCGCCAGCGCTTCTTCTAGCGGGGGGACTTCCTCCTACGAGCAGTACTTC.

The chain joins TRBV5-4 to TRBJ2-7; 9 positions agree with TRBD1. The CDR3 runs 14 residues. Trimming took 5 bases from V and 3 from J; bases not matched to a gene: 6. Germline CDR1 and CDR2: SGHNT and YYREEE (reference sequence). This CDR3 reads CASRQPGQGYEQYF. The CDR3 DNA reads TGTGCCAGCAGGCAACCGGGACAGGGCTACGAGCAGTACTTC.

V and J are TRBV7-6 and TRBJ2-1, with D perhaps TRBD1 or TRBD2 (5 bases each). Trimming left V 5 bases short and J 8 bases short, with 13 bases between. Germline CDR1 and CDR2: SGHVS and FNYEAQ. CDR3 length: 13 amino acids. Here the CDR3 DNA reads TGTGCCAGCAGCGGGACCTTGCGCGATGAGCAGTTCTTC. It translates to CASSGTLRDEQFF.

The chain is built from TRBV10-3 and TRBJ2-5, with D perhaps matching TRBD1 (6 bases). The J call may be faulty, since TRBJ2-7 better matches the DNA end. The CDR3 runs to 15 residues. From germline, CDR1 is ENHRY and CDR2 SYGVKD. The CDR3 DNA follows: TGTGCCACCACTACAGGGAACTCGGCTTTCGACGAGCAGTACTTC. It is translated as CATTTGNSAFDEQYF.

CDR3 in amino acids: CASSLGSRGEQYF. The CDR3, as DNA: TGTGCCAGCAGCTTAGGTTCTAGAGGCGAGCAGTACTTC. The chain has TRBV7-9 and TRBJ2-7, with D hard to call. V gave up 1 base and J gave up 6 bases, with 10 bases separating them. Germline V gene lookup returns CDR1 SEHNR and CDR2 FQNEAQ (reference sequence). The CDR3 covers 13 residues.

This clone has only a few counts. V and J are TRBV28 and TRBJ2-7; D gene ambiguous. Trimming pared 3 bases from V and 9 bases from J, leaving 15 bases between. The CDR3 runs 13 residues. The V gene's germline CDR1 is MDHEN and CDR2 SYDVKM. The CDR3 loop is CASSFLVYERQYF. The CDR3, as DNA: TGTGCCAGCAGTTTTCTAGTCTACGAGCGGCAGTACTTC. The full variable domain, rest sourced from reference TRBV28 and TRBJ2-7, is DVKVTQSSRYLVKRTGEKVFLECVQDMDHENMFWYRQDPGLGLRLIYFSYDVKMKEKGDIPEGYSVSREKKERFSLILESASTNQTSMYLCASSFLVYERQYFGPGTRLTVT.

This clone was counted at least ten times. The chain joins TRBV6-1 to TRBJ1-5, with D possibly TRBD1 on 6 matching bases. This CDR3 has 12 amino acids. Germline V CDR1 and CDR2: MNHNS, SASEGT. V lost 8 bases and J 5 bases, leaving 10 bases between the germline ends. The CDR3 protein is CASLRGHQPQHF. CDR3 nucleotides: TGTGCCAGCCTCCGGGGGCATCAGCCCCAGCATTTT.

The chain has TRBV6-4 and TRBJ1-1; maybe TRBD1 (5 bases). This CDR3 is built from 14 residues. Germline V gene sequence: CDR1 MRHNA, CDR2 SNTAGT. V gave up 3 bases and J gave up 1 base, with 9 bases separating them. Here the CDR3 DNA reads TGTGCCAGCAGTGAACAGGCCGGGAACACTGAAGCTTTCTTT. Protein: CASSEQAGNTEAFF.

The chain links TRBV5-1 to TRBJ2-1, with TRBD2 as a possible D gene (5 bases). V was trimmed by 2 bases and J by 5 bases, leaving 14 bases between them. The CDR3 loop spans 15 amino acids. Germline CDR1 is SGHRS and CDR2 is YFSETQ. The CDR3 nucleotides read TGCGCCAGCAGCTTAGAGGGCTTCCAAAACAATGAGCAGTTCTTC. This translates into CASSLEGFQNNEQFF.

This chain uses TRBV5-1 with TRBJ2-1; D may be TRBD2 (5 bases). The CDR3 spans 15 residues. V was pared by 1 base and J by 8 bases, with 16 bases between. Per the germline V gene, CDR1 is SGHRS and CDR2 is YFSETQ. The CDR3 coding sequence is TGCGCCAGCAGCTTGATCCCGGACCTGAGGGATGAGCAGTTCTTC. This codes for CASSLIPDLRDEQFF.

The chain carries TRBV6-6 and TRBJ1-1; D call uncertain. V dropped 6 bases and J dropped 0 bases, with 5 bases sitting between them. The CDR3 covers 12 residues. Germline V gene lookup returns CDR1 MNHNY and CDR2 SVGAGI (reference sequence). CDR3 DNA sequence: TGTGCCAGCAGACTATTGAACACTGAAGCTTTCTTT. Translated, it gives CASRLLNTEAFF.

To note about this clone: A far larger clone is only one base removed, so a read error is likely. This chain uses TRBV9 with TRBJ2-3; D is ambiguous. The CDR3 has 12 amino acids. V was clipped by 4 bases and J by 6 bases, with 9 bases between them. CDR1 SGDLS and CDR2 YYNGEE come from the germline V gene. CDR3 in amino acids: CASSLPLDTQYF. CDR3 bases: TGTGCCAGCAGCCTCCCACTGGATACGCAGTATTTT.

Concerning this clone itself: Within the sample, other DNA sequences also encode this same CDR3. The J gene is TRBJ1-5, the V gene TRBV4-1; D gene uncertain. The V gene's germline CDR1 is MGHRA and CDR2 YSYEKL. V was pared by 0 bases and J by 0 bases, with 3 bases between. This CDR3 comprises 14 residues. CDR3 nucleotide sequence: TGCGCCAGCAGCCAAGATGGTAGCAATCAGCCCCAGCATTTT. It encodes CASSQDGSNQPQHF.

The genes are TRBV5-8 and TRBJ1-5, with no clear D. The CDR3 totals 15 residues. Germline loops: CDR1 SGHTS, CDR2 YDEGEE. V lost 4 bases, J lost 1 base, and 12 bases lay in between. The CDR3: CASSPRARSNQPQHF. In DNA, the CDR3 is TGTGCCAGCAGCCCGCGGGCGAGGAGCAATCAGCCCCAGCATTTT.

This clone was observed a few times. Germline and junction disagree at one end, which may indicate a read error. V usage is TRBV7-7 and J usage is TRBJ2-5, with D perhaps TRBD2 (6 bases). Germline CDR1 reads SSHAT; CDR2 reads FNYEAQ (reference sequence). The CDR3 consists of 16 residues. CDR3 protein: CASSPVGGGAMETQYF. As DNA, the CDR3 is TGTGCTAGCAGCCCCGTGGGAGGAGGGGCTATGGAGACCCAGTACTTC.

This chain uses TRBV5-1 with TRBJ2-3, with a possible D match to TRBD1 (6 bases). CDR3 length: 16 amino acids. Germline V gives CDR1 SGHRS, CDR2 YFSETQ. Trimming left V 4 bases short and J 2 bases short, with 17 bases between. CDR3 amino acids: CASSQGLGIDTDTQYF. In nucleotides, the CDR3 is TGCGCCAGCAGCCAGGGGCTAGGGATTGACACAGATACGCAGTATTTT.

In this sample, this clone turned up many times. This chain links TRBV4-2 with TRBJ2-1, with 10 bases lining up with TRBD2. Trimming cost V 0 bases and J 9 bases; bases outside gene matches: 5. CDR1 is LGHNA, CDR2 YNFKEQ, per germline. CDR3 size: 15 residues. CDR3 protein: CASSQEAGGLSEQFF. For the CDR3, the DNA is TGTGCCAGCAGCCAAGAAGCGGGAGGGCTTAGTGAGCAGTTCTTC.

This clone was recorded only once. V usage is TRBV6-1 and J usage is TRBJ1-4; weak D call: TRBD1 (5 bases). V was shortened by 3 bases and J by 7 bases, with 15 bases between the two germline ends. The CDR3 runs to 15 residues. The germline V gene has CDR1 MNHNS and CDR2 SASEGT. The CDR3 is CASSETQGGGEKLFF. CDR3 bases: TGTGCCAGCAGTGAGACCCAAGGTGGGGGTGAAAAACTGTTTTTT.

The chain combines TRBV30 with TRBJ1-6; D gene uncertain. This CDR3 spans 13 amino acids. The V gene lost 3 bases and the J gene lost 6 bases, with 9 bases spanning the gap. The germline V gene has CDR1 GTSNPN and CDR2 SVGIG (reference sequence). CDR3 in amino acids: CAWRKQPNSPLHF. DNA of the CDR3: TGTGCCTGGAGGAAACAGCCTAATTCACCCCTCCACTTT. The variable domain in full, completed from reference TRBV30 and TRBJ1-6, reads SQTIHQWPATLVQPVGSPLSLECTVEGTSNPNLYWYRQAAGRGLQLLFYSVGIGQISSEVPQNLSASRPQDRQFILSSKKLLLSDSGFYLCAWRKQPNSPLHFGNGTRLTVT.

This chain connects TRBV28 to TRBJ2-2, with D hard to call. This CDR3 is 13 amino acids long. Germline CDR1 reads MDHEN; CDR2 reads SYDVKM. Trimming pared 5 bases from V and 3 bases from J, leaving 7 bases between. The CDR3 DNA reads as TGTGCCAGCAGTAGGCCCGACACCGGGGAGCTGTTTTTT. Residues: CASSRPDTGELFF.

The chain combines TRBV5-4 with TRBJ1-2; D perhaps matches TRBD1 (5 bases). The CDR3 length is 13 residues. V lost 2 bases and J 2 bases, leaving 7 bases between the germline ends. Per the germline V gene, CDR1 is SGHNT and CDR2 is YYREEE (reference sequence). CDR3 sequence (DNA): TGTGCCAGCAGCTTTACAGGAAACTATGGCTACACCTTC. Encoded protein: CASSFTGNYGYTF. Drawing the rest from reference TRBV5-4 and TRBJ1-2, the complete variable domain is ETGVTQSPTHLIKTRGQQVTLRCSSQSGHNTVSWYQQALGQGPQFIFQYYREEENGRGNFPPRFSGLQFPNYSSELNVNALELDDSALYLCASSFTGNYGYTFGSGTRLTVV.

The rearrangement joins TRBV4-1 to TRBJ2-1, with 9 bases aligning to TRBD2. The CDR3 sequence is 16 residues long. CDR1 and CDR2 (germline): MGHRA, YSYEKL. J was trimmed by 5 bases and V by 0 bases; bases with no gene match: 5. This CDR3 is CASSQEQREVDNEQFF. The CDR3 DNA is TGCGCCAGCAGCCAAGAACAGCGGGAGGTCGACAATGAGCAGTTCTTC.

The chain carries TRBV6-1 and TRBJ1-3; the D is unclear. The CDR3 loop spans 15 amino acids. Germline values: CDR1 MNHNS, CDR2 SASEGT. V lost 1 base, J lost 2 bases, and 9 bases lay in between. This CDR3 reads CASSEVGMTGNTIYF. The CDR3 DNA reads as TGTGCCAGCAGTGAAGTTGGGATGACTGGAAACACCATATATTTT.

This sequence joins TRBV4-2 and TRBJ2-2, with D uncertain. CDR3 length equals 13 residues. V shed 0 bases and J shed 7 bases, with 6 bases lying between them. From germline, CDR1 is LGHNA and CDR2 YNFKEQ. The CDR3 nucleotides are TGTGCCAGCAGCCAAGAGGACCGCGGGGAGCTGTTTTTT. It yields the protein CASSQEDRGELFF.

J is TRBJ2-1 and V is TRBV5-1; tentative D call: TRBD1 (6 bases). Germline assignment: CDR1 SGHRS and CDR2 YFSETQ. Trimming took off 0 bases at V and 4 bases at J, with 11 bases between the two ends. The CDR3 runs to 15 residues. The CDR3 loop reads CASSLDWTAYNEQFF. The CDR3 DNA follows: TGCGCCAGCAGCTTGGACTGGACAGCATACAATGAGCAGTTCTTC. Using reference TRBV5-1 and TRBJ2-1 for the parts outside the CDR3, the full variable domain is KAGVTQTPRYLIKTRGQQVTLSCSPISGHRSVSWYQQTPGQGLQFLFEYFSETQRNKGNFPGRFSGRQFSNSRSEMNVSTLELGDSALYLCASSLDWTAYNEQFFGPGTRLTVL.

Written as DNA, the CDR3 is TGTGCCAGCGTAAAAGTTAGGCCTGCAAACTATGGCTACACCTTC. The encoded protein is CASVKVRPANYGYTF. The chain couples TRBV21-1 to TRBJ1-2. TRBV21-1 is a recognized pseudogene. The CDR3 consists of 15 residues.